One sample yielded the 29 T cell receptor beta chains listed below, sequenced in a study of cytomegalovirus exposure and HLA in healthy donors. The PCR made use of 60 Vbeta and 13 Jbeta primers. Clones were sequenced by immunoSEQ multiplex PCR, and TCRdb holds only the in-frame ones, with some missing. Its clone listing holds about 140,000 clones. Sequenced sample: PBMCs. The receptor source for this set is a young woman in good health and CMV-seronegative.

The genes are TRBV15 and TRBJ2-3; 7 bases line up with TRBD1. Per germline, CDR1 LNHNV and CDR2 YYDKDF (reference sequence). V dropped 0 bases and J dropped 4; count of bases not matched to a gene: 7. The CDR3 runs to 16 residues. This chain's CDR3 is CATSREAGQGADTQYF. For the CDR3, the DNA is TGTGCCACCAGCAGAGAAGCAGGCCAGGGGGCAGATACGCAGTATTTT. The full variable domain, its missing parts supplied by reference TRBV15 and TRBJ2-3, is DAMVIQNPRYQVTQFGKPVTLSCSQTLNHNVMYWYQQKSSQAPKLLFHYYDKDFNNEADTPDNFQSRRPNTSFCFLDIRSPGLGDTAMYLCATSREAGQGADTQYFGPGTRLTVL.

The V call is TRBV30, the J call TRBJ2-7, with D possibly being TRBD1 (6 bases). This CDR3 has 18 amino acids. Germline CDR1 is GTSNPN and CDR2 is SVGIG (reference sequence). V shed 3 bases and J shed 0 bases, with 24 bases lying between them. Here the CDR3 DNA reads TGTGCCTGGAGCGAGATACCCCCCCGACAGGACGGCTCCTACGAGCAGTACTTC. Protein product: CAWSEIPPRQDGSYEQYF. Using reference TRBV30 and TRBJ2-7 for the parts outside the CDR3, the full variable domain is SQTIHQWPATLVQPVGSPLSLECTVEGTSNPNLYWYRQAAGRGLQLLFYSVGIGQISSEVPQNLSASRPQDRQFILSSKKLLLSDSGFYLCAWSEIPPRQDGSYEQYFGPGTRLTVT.

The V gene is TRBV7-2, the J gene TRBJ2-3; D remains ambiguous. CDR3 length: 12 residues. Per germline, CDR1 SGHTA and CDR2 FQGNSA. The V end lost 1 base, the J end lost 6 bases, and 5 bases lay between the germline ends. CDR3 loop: CASSLDGDTQYF. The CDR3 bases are TGTGCCAGCAGCTTAGACGGTGATACGCAGTATTTT.

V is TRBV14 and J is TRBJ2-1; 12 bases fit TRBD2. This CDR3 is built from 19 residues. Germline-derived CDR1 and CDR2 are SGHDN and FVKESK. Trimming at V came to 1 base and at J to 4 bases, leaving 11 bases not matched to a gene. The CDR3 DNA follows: TGTGCCAGCAGCCAAGTATCGTGGCTAGCGGGAGGGTTATACAATGAGCAGTTCTTC. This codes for CASSQVSWLAGGLYNEQFF.

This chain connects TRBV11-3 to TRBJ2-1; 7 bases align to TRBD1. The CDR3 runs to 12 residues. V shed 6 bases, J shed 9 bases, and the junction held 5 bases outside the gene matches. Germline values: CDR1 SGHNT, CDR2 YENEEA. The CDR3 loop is CASREQGTEQFF. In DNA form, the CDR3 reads TGTGCCAGCAGGGAACAGGGGACTGAGCAGTTCTTC.

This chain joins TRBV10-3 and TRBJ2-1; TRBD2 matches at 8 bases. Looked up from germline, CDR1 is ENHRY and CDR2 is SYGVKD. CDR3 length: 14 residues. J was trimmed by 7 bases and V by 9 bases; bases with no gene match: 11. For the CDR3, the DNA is TGTGCCATTTCACTAGCGGCCCCTAGGAATGAGCAGTTCTTC. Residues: CAISLAAPRNEQFF.

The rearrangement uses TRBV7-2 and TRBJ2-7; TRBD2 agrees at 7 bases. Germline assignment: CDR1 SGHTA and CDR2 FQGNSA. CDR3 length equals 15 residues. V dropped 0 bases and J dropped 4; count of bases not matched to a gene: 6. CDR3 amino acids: CASSLALAAQYEQYF. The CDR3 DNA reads TGTGCCAGCAGCTTAGCTCTAGCGGCGCAATACGAGCAGTACTTC.

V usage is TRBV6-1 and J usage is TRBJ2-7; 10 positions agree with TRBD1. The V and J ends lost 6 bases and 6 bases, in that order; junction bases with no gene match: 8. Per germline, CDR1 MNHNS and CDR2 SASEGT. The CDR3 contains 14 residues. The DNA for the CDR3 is TGTGCCAGCAGGACCGGACAGGGGGTAGGCGAGCAGTACTTC. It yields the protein CASRTGQGVGEQYF.

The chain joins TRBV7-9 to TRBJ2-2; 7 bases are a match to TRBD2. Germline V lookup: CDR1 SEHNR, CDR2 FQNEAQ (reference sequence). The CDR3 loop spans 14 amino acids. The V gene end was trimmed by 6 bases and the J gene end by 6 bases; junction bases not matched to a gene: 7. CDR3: CASSRGRLAGELFF. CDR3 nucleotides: TGTGCCAGCAGTCGCGGGAGACTGGCCGGGGAGCTGTTTTTT.

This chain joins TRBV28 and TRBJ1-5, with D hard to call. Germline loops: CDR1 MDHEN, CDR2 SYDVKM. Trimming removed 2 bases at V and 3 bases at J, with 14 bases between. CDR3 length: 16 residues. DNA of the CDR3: TGTGCCAGCAGTTTAAGGGTCGGCGGGGACAATCAGCCCCAGCATTTT. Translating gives CASSLRVGGDNQPQHF.

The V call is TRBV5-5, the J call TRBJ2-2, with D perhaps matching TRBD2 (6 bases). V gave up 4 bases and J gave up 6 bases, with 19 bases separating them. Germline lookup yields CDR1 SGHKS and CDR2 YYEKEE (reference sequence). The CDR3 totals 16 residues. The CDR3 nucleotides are TGTGCCAGCAGCCCGTTTAAGGAGGGAATTTCCGGGGAGCTGTTTTTT. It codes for CASSPFKEGISGELFF.

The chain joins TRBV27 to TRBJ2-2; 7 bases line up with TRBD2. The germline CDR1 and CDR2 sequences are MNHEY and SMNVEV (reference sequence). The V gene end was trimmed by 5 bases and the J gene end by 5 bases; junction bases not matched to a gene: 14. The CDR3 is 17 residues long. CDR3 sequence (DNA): TGTGCCAGCAGTCGTTCGACTAGCCGAGAGGGTACCGGGGAGCTGTTTTTT. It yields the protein CASSRSTSREGTGELFF.

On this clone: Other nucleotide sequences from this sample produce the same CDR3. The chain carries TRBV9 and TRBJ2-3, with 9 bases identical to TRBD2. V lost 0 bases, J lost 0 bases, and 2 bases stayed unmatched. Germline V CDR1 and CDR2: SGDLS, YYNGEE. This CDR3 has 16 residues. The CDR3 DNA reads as TGTGCCAGCAGCGTAGGTACTAGCGGGAGCACAGATACGCAGTATTTT. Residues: CASSVGTSGSTDTQYF.

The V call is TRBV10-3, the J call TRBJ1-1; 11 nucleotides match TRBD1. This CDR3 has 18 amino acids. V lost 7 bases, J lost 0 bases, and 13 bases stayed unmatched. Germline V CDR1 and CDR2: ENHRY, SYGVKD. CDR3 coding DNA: TGTGCCATCACAAGATATCAGGACAGGGGGCGGATGAACACTGAAGCTTTCTTT. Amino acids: CAITRYQDRGRMNTEAFF.

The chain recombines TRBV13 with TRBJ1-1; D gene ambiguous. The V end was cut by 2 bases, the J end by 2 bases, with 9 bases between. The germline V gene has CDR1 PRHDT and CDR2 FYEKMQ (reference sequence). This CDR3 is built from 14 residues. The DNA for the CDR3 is TGTGCCAGCAGCTTAACAGCATCTAACACTGAAGCTTTCTTT. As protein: CASSLTASNTEAFF.

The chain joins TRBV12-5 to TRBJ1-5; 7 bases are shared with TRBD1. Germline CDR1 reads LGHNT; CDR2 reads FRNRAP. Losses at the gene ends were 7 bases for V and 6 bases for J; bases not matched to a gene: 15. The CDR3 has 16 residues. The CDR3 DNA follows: TGTGCTAGTGCTCCGGCCAGCAGGGGGGATGCTCAGCCCCAGCATTTT. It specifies CASAPASRGDAQPQHF.

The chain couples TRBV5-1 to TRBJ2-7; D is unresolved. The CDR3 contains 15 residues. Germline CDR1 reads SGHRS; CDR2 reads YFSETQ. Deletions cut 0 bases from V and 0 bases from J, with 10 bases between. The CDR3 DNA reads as TGCGCCAGCAGCTTGGTGGTAGGAGCCTCCTACGAGCAGTACTTC. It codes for CASSLVVGASYEQYF.

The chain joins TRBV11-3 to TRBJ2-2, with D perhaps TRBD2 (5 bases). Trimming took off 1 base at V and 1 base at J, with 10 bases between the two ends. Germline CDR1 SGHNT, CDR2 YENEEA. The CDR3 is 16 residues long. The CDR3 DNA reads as TGTGCCAGCAGCTTAGTTAGGGCGGGGAACACCGGGGAGCTGTTTTTT. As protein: CASSLVRAGNTGELFF.

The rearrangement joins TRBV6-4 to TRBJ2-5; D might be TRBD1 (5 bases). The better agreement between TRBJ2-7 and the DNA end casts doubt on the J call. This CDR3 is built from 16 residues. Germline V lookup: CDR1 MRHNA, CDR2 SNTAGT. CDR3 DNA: TGTGCCAGCAGTGACTCAGACAGTCTCGGGTCCTACGAGCAGTACTTC. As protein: CASSDSDSLGSYEQYF.

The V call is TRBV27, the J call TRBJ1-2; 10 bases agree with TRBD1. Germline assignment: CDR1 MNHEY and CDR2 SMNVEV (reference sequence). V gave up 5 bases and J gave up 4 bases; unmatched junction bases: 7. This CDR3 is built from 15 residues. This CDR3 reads CASSPYGQGGYGYTF. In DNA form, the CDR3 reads TGTGCCAGCAGTCCCTACGGACAGGGGGGCTATGGCTACACCTTC.

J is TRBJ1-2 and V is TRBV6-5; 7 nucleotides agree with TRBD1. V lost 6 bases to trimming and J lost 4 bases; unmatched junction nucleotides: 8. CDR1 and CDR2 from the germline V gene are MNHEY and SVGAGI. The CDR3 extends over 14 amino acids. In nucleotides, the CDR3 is TGTGCCAGCAGGGCTGGACAGGACATCTATGGCTACACCTTC. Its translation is CASRAGQDIYGYTF.

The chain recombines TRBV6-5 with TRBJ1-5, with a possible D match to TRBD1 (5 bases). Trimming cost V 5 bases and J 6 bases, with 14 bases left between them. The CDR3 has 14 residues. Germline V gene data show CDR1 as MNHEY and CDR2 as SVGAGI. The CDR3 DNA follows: TGTGCCAGCAGTGCGACAGATACTGGTCAGCCCCAGCATTTT. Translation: CASSATDTGQPQHF.

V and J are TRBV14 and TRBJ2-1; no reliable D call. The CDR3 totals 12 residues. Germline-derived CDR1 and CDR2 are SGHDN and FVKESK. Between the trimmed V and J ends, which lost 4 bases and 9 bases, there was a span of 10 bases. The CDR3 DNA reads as TGTGCCAGCAGCCGCGCACGGAGTGAGCAGTTCTTC. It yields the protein CASSRARSEQFF.

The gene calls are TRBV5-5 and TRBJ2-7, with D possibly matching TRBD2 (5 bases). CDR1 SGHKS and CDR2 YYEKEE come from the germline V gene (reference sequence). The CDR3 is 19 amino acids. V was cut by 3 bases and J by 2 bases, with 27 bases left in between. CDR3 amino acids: CASSSNGGIATEAPYEQYF. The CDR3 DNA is TGTGCCAGCAGCTCCAACGGAGGAATAGCGACCGAAGCTCCCTACGAGCAGTACTTC.

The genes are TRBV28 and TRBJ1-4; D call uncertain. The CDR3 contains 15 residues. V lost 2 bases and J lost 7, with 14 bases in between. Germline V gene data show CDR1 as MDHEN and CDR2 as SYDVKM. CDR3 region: CASSLGGGRIEKLFF. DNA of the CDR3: TGTGCCAGCAGTTTAGGAGGAGGGCGGATTGAAAAACTGTTTTTT.

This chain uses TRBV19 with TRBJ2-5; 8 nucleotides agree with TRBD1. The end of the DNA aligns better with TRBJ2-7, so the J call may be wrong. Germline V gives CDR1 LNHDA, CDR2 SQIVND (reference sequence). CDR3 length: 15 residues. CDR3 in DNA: TGTGCCAGTAGTGCAGGACAGGGTTTCTCCTACGAGCAGTACTTC. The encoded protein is CASSAGQGFSYEQYF.

CDR3 sequence: CASSDRVRGELFF. As DNA, the CDR3 is TGTGCCAGCAGTGACCGGGTGCGCGGGGAGCTGTTTTTT. The rearrangement links TRBV2 to TRBJ2-2; D remains ambiguous. Trimming took off 3 bases at V and 7 bases at J, with 9 bases between the two ends. CDR1 and CDR2 (germline): SNHLY, FYNNEI. This CDR3 region has 13 residues.

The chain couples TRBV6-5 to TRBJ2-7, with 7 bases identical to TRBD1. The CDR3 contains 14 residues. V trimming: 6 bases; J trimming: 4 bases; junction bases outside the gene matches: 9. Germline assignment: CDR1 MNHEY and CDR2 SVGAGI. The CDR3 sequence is CASRATGFAYEQYF. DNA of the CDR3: TGTGCCAGCAGGGCGACAGGGTTTGCGTACGAGCAGTACTTC.

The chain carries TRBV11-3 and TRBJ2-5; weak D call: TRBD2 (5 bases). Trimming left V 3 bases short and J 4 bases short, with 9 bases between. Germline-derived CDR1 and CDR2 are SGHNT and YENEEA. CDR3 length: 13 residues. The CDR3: CASSLLSGETQYF. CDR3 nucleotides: TGTGCCAGCAGCTTGTTAAGCGGAGAGACCCAGTACTTC.